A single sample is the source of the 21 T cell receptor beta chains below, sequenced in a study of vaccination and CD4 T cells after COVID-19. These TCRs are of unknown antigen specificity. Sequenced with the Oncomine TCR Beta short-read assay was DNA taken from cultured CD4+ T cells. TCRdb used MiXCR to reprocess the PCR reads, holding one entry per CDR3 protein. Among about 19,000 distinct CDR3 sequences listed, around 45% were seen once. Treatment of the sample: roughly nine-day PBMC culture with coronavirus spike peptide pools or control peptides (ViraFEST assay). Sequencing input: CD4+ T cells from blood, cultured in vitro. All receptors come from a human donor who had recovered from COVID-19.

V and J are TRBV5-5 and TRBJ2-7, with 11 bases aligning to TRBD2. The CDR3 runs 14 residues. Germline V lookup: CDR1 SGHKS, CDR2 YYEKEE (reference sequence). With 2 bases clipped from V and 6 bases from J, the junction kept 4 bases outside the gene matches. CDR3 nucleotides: TGTGCCAGCAGCTTACTAGCGGGAGTTGCCGAGCAGTACTTC. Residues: CASSLLAGVAEQYF.

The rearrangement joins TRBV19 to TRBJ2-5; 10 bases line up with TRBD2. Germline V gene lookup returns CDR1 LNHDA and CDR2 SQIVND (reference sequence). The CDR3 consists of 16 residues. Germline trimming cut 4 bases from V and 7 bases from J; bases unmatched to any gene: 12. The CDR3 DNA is TGTGCCAGTAGTACAGCTAGCGGGGGTAGGAGGGGGACCCAGTACTTC. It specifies CASSTASGGRRGTQYF.

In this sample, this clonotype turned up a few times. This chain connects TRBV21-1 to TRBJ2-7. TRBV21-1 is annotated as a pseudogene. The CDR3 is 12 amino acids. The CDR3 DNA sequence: TGTGCCAGCAGCACTTATCTGCCCGAGCAGTACTTC. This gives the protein CASSTYLPEQYF.

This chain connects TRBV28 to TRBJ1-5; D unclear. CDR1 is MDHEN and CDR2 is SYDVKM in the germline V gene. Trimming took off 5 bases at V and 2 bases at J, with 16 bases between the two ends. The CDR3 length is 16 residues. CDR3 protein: CASSPRAYAGNQPQHF. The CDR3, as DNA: TGTGCCAGCAGTCCACGCGCCTACGCGGGCAATCAGCCCCAGCATTTT.

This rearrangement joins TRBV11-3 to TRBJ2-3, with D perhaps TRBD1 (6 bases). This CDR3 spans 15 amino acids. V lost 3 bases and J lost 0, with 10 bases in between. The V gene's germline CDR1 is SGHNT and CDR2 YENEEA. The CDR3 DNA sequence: TGTGCCAGCAGCTTCGGGACAACTAGCACAGATACGCAGTATTTT. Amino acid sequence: CASSFGTTSTDTQYF.

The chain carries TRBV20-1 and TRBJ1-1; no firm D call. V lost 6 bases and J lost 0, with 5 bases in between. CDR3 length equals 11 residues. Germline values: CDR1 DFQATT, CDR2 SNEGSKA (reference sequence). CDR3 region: CSARMNTEAFF. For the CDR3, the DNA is TGCAGTGCCCGAATGAACACTGAAGCTTTCTTT.

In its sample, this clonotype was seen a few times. CDR3 loop: CASGLTGDTGELFF. Here the CDR3 DNA reads TGTGCCAGCGGACTGACAGGGGACACCGGGGAGCTGTTTTTT. The chain has TRBV6-2 or TRBV6-3 and TRBJ2-2; 8 bases are shared with TRBD1. The CDR3 loop spans 14 amino acids. Germline V CDR1 and CDR2: MNHEY, SVGEGT. V was pared by 8 bases and J by 3 bases, with 5 bases of the junction left unmatched.

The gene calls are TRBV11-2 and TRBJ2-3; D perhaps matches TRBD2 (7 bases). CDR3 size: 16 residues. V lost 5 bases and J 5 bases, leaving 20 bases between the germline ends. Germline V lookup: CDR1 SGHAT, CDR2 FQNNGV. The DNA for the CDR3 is TGTGCCAGCAGCGACGTCGGGGGGCGGCTAGTAGATACGCAGTATTTT. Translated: CASSDVGGRLVDTQYF.

For the CDR3, the DNA is TGTGCCAGCAGTCCAAAATTCACAGGGCGGAGGTGGGAGCAGTACTTC. It translates to CASSPKFTGRRWEQYF. The rearrangement joins TRBV28 to TRBJ2-7; D is perhaps TRBD1 (6 bases). Germline lookup yields CDR1 MDHEN and CDR2 SYDVKM. Trimming took 5 bases from V and 7 from J, leaving 24 bases between them. This CDR3 is built from 16 residues.

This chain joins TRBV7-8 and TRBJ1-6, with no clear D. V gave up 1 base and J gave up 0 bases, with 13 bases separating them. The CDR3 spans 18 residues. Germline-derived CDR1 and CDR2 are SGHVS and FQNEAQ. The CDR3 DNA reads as TGTGCCAGCAGCTTAGTGGGGTCTGCGAGCTCCTATAATTCACCCCTCCACTTT. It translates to CASSLVGSASSYNSPLHF.

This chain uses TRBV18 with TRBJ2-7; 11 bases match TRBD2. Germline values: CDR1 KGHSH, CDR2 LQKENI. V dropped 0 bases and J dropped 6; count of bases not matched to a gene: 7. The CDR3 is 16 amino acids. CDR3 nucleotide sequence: TGTGCCAGCTCACCACCGGTAGCGGGAGGGCAGACCGAGCAGTACTTC. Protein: CASSPPVAGGQTEQYF.

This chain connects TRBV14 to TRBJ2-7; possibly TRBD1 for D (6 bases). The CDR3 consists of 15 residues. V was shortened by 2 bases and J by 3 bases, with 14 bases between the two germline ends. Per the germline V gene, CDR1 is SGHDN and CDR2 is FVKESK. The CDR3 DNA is TGTGCCAGCAGCCAAAAGACAGGACTTGGCTACGAGCAGTACTTC. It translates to CASSQKTGLGYEQYF. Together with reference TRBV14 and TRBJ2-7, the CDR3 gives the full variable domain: EAGVTQFPSHSVIEKGQTVTLRCDPISGHDNLYWYRRVMGKEIKFLLHFVKESKQDESGMPNNRFLAERTGGTYSTLKVQPAELEDSGVYFCASSQKTGLGYEQYFGPGTRLTVT.

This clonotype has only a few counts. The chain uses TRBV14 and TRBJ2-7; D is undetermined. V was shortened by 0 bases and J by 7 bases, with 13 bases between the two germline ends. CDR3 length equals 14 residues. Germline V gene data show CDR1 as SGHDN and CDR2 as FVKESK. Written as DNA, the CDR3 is TGTGCCAGCAGCCAAGATCTGGGGTCGAGGGAGCAGTACTTC. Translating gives CASSQDLGSREQYF.

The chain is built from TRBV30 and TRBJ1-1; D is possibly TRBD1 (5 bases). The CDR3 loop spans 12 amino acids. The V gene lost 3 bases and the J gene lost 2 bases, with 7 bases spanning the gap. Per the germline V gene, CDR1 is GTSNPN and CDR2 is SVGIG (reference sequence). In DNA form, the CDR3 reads TGTGCCTGGAGGGGGGGAAACACTGAAGCTTTCTTT. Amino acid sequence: CAWRGGNTEAFF.

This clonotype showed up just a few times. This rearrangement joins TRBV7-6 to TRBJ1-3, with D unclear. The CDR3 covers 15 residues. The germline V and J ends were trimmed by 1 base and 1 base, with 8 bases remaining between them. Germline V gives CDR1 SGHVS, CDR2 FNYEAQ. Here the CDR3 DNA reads TGTGCCAGCAGCTTAGGTGCTGATTCTGGAAACACCATATATTTT. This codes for CASSLGADSGNTIYF. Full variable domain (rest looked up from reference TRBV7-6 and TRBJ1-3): GAGVSQSPRYKVTKRGQDVALRCDPISGHVSLYWYRQALGQGPEFLTYFNYEAQQDKSGLPNDRFSAERPEGSISTLTIQRTEQRDSAMYRCASSLGADSGNTIYFGEGSWLTVV.

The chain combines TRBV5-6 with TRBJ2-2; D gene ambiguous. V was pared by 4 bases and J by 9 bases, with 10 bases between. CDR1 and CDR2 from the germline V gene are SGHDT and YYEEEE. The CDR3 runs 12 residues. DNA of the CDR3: TGTGCCAGCAGCCGCGGATCCTGGGAGCTGTTTTTT. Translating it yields CASSRGSWELFF.

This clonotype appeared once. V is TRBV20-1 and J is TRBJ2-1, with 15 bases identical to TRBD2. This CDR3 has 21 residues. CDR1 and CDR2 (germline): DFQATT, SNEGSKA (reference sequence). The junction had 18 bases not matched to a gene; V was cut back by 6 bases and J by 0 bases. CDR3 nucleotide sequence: TGCAGTGCCCCCGGCCAGCCCGGACTAGCGGGAGGGACGAGCTCCTACAATGAGCAGTTCTTC. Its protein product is CSAPGQPGLAGGTSSYNEQFF.

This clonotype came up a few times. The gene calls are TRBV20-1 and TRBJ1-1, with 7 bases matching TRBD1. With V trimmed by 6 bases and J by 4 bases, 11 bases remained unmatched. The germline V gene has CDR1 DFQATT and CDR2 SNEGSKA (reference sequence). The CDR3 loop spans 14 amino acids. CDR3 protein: CSAARGAWGTEAFF. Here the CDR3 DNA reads TGCAGTGCGGCCAGGGGGGCATGGGGCACTGAAGCTTTCTTT.

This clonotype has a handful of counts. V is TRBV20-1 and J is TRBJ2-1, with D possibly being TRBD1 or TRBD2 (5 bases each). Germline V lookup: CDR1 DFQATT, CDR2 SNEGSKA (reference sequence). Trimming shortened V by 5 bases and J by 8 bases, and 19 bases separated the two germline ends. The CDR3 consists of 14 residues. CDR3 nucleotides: TGCAGTGCTTGCCATCCCGGGACCATGGATGAGCAGTTCTTC. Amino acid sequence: CSACHPGTMDEQFF.

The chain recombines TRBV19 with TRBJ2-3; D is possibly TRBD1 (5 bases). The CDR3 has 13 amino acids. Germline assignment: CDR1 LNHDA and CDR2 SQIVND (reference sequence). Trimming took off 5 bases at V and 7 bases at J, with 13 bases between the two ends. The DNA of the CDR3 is TGTGCCAGTAGTCTGAGACAGTCCCATACGCAGTATTTT. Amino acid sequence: CASSLRQSHTQYF.

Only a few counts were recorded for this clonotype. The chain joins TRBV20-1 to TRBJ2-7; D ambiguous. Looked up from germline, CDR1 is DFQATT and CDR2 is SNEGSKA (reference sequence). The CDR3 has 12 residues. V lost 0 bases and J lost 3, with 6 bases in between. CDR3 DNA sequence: TGCAGTGCTAGAGATCGCAGCTACGAGCAGTACTTC. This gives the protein CSARDRSYEQYF.